The 25 T cell receptor beta chains listed next were all sequenced from one sample in a study of CD8 T cells in Susac syndrome. After extraction with the RNeasy kit, roughly 0.45 to 1 ug of the RNA was reverse transcribed using random hexamers. TCRdb fed the immunoSEQ multiplex PCR reads into MiXCR, producing one record per CDR3 protein. This table has a few hundred thousand distinct CDR3 sequences, approximately 85% appearing once. The specimen sequenced was CD8+ T cells from PBMCs. These receptor sequences come from a human donor with multiple sclerosis.

V gene TRBV19 combines with J gene TRBJ1-5; weak D call: TRBD1 (5 bases). Germline-derived CDR1 and CDR2 are LNHDA and SQIVND (reference sequence). CDR3 length: 15 amino acids. Deletions cut 4 bases from V and 3 bases from J, with 13 bases between. The CDR3 coding sequence is TGTGCCAGTAGTACCTCGACAGCGCTCAATCAGCCCCAGCATTTT. The encoded protein is CASSTSTALNQPQHF.

The chain employs TRBV5-6 and TRBJ1-1; TRBD1 might be the D (6 bases). CDR3 size: 13 residues. V lost 7 bases, J lost 1 base, and 11 bases lay in between. Germline loops: CDR1 SGHDT, CDR2 YYEEEE. The chain's CDR3 is CASWPTGNTEAFF. The DNA of the CDR3 is TGTGCCAGCTGGCCGACAGGGAACACTGAAGCTTTCTTT.

CDR3: CASTPGGGLANYGYTF. The CDR3 DNA follows: TGTGCCAGCACACCAGGGGGGGGTCTAGCTAACTATGGCTACACCTTC. V gene TRBV5-6 combines with J gene TRBJ1-2, with TRBD1 matching over 7 bases. In germline, CDR1 is SGHDT, CDR2 YYEEEE. Germline trimming cut 6 bases from V and 0 bases from J; bases unmatched to any gene: 11. The CDR3 covers 16 residues.

The CDR3 sequence is CASSSSSLADEQFF. CDR3 DNA sequence: TGTGCCAGCAGTTCCTCTTCTCTTGCGGATGAGCAGTTCTTC. The gene calls are TRBV27 and TRBJ2-1; no clear D. Deletions cut 4 bases from V and 8 bases from J, with 15 bases between. Germline V gene lookup returns CDR1 MNHEY and CDR2 SMNVEV (reference sequence). The length of the CDR3 is 14 residues.

This clonotype was detected once. This sequence joins TRBV20-1 and TRBJ1-5; 7 bases match TRBD1. Per the germline V gene, CDR1 is DFQATT and CDR2 is SNEGSKA (reference sequence). The length of the CDR3 is 13 residues. Trimming took 6 bases from V and 3 from J; bases not matched to a gene: 5. The CDR3 DNA reads as TGCAGTGCGCTGGACAGGCTCAATCAGCCCCAGCATTTT. Translated, it gives CSALDRLNQPQHF.

This sequence joins TRBV7-2 and TRBJ2-7, with D uncertain. V dropped 7 bases and J dropped 0 bases, with 19 bases sitting between them. There are 16 residues in the CDR3. Germline V gene data show CDR1 as SGHTA and CDR2 as FQGNSA. CDR3 sequence: CASTVRWRRYSYEQYF. The CDR3 bases are TGTGCCAGCACTGTTCGGTGGCGCCGATACTCCTACGAGCAGTACTTC.

The CDR3 bases are TGTGCCAGCAGTTTAACAGGGACGGTTTCCGAGCAGTACTTC. It specifies CASSLTGTVSEQYF. This chain joins TRBV28 and TRBJ2-7, with a possible D match to TRBD1 (6 bases). V was shortened by 2 bases and J by 6 bases, with 14 bases between the two germline ends. Germline V lookup: CDR1 MDHEN, CDR2 SYDVKM. The CDR3 has 14 residues.

A single count supports this clonotype. The rearrangement joins TRBV7-6 to TRBJ2-1; 9 bases are shared with TRBD2. This CDR3 contains 15 residues. The germline V gene encodes CDR1 SGHVS and CDR2 FNYEAQ. With 1 base clipped from V and 7 bases from J, the junction kept 5 bases outside the gene matches. CDR3 DNA sequence: TGTGCCAGCAGCTTAGTAGCGGGAGCAGGAAATGAGCAGTTCTTC. It specifies CASSLVAGAGNEQFF. The complete variable domain, with remaining parts taken from reference TRBV7-6 and TRBJ2-1, reads GAGVSQSPRYKVTKRGQDVALRCDPISGHVSLYWYRQALGQGPEFLTYFNYEAQQDKSGLPNDRFSAERPEGSISTLTIQRTEQRDSAMYRCASSLVAGAGNEQFFGPGTRLTVL.

This clonotype was observed a few times. This chain joins TRBV27 and TRBJ2-3, with D unresolved. Germline V gene lookup returns CDR1 MNHEY and CDR2 SMNVEV (reference sequence). The V end lost 4 bases, the J end lost 7 bases, and 15 bases lay between the germline ends. The CDR3 spans 14 residues. CDR3 in DNA: TGTGCCAGCAGTTCGGATCCTCGCATGAATACGCAGTATTTT. It translates to CASSSDPRMNTQYF.

J is TRBJ1-4 and V is TRBV7-9; 8 bases are a match to TRBD1. The trim removed 5 bases at V and 7 bases at J, leaving 12 bases unmatched. The CDR3 extends over 16 amino acids. The germline V gene has CDR1 SEHNR and CDR2 FQNEAQ (reference sequence). CDR3 bases: TGTGCCAGCAGCCATCGGGACAGGCCTCGGGGTGAAAAACTGTTTTTT. This translates into CASSHRDRPRGEKLFF.

The chain carries TRBV13 and TRBJ1-3; D not certain. The V and J ends lost 10 bases and 4 bases respectively, with 11 bases between them. The CDR3 runs to 12 residues. Germline CDR1 reads PRHDT; CDR2 reads FYEKMQ (reference sequence). The CDR3 nucleotides are TGTGCCACGGGGAGGGAAGGAAACACCATATATTTT. This sequence encodes CATGREGNTIYF.

The chain is built from TRBV5-1 and TRBJ2-1, with 14 nucleotides matching TRBD2. Germline CDR1 SGHRS, CDR2 YFSETQ. The CDR3 contains 15 residues. The junction had 8 bases not matched to a gene; V was cut back by 7 bases and J by 8 bases. CDR3 sequence reads: CASYGTSGSRYEQFF. The CDR3 DNA reads as TGCGCCAGCTATGGGACTAGCGGGAGTCGCTATGAGCAGTTCTTC.

V usage is TRBV4-1 and J usage is TRBJ2-3; 9 bases agree with TRBD2. The CDR3 totals 17 residues. The J segment lost 5 bases and the V segment lost 2 bases, leaving 11 bases of the junction unmatched. The germline V gene has CDR1 MGHRA and CDR2 YSYEKL. In DNA form, the CDR3 reads TGCGCCAGCAGCCAATCACCTAGCGGGACAAGGGTAGATACGCAGTATTTT. Protein product: CASSQSPSGTRVDTQYF.

This chain connects TRBV15 to TRBJ2-1; tentative D call: TRBD1 (6 bases). The CDR3 extends over 14 amino acids. Per the germline V gene, CDR1 is LNHNV and CDR2 is YYDKDF (reference sequence). Trimming took 5 bases from V and 3 from J, leaving 11 bases between them. The CDR3 spells CATSVSRGYNEQFF. The DNA for the CDR3 is TGTGCCACCAGCGTGAGCAGGGGCTACAATGAGCAGTTCTTC. Full variable domain (missing parts from reference TRBV15 and TRBJ2-1): DAMVIQNPRYQVTQFGKPVTLSCSQTLNHNVMYWYQQKSSQAPKLLFHYYDKDFNNEADTPDNFQSRRPNTSFCFLDIRSPGLGDTAMYLCATSVSRGYNEQFFGPGTRLTVL.

The genes are TRBV7-2 and TRBJ2-7; the D gene is possibly TRBD2 (6 bases). V lost 4 bases and J lost 2, with 18 bases in between. This CDR3 contains 16 residues. Germline CDR1 and CDR2: SGHTA and FQGNSA. The CDR3 nucleotides read TGTGCCAGCAGCTCCGCCTACGGGACTGATGCCTACGAGCAGTACTTC. It encodes CASSSAYGTDAYEQYF. The complete variable domain, with remaining parts taken from reference TRBV7-2 and TRBJ2-7, reads GAGVSQSPSNKVTEKGKDVELRCDPISGHTALYWYRQSLGQGLEFLIYFQGNSAPDKSGLPSDRFSAERTGGSVSTLTIQRTQQEDSAVYLCASSSAYGTDAYEQYFGPGTRLTVT.

The chain recombines TRBV20-1 with TRBJ2-4; D ambiguous. Between the trimmed V and J ends, which lost 5 bases and 7 bases, there was a span of 12 bases. The CDR3 has 12 residues. From germline, CDR1 is DFQATT and CDR2 SNEGSKA (reference sequence). CDR3 nucleotides: TGCAGTGCTGATCCTGATGGGAACATTCAGTACTTC. It codes for CSADPDGNIQYF.

This rearrangement joins TRBV12-3 or TRBV12-4 to TRBJ2-1; D is ambiguous. The ends were cut back, 7 bases at V and 8 bases at J, with 9 bases in the middle. This CDR3 is built from 11 residues. CDR3 bases: TGTGCCAGCACTAACCCGTATGAGCAGTTCTTC. Protein sequence: CASTNPYEQFF.

The chain recombines TRBV9 with TRBJ1-1; TRBD1 agrees at 8 bases. The CDR3 sequence is 13 residues long. V was clipped by 4 bases and J by 8 bases; unmatched bases: 7. CDR1 is SGDLS, CDR2 YYNGEE, per germline. In nucleotides, the CDR3 is TGTGCCAGCAGCACAGGGGGTAGCTCCGAAGCTTTCTTT. Translation gives CASSTGGSSEAFF. Drawing the rest from reference TRBV9 and TRBJ1-1, the complete variable domain is DSGVTQTPKHLITATGQRVTLRCSPRSGDLSVYWYQQSLDQGLQFLIQYYNGEERAKGNILERFSAQQFPDLHSELNLSSLELGDSALYFCASSTGGSSEAFFGQGTRLTVV.

The rearrangement uses TRBV5-6 and TRBJ2-3; 12 positions match TRBD2. Looked up from germline, CDR1 is SGHDT and CDR2 is YYEEEE. The junction had 16 bases not matched to a gene; V was cut back by 4 bases and J by 4 bases. This CDR3 has 19 amino acids. The CDR3 is CASSKGGLAGGPRADTQYF. CDR3 DNA sequence: TGTGCCAGCAGCAAAGGCGGCCTAGCGGGAGGGCCTCGAGCAGATACGCAGTATTTT.

The chain joins TRBV7-9 to TRBJ2-5; tentatively, D is TRBD1 (7 bases). Trimming cost V 7 bases and J 3 bases, with 12 bases left between them. Germline assignment: CDR1 SEHNR and CDR2 FQNEAQ (reference sequence). CDR3 length: 13 residues. DNA for the CDR3: TGTGCCAGCAAAGGGGGCGGGAAAGAGACCCAGTACTTC. Its translation is CASKGGGKETQYF.

The chain couples TRBV6-5 to TRBJ2-1; the D gene is possibly TRBD1 (5 bases). CDR1 and CDR2 (germline): MNHEY, SVGAGI. The V end was cut by 0 bases, the J end by 2 bases, with 14 bases between. The CDR3 sequence is 17 residues long. The CDR3 DNA follows: TGTGCCAGCAGTTACTCGAAGGGGTCCCCCACCTACAATGAGCAGTTCTTC. It specifies CASSYSKGSPTYNEQFF.

This clonotype was seen a single time. Here the CDR3 DNA reads TGTGCCAGCAAGGGCGGGGAATCACCCCTCCACTTT. Translated, it gives CASKGGESPLHF. V is TRBV5-4 and J is TRBJ1-6; D is uncertain. The V gene lost 6 bases and the J gene lost 10 bases, with 11 bases spanning the gap. Per germline, CDR1 SGHNT and CDR2 YYREEE (reference sequence). The CDR3 runs 12 residues.

The chain has TRBV12-3 or TRBV12-4 and TRBJ2-6; no clear D. Trimming stripped 5 bases from V and 0 bases from J, with 5 bases between. The CDR3 runs 14 residues. The CDR3: CASSTYSGANVLTF. CDR3 sequence (DNA): TGTGCCAGCAGTACCTACTCTGGGGCCAACGTCCTGACTTTC.

A word on this clonotype: One end of the junction varies from germline; a read error may be responsible. V and J are TRBV27 and TRBJ1-5; D is uncertain. CDR3 length equals 14 residues. CDR1 is MNHEY, CDR2 SMNVEV, per germline (reference sequence). The CDR3 reads CASSLRVGNQPRHF. DNA of the CDR3: TGTGCCAGCAGTTTAAGGGTGGGGAATCAGCCCCGGCATTTT.

This sequence joins TRBV12-3 or TRBV12-4 and TRBJ2-2; 9 nucleotides match TRBD2. The CDR3 has 17 residues. The J segment lost 4 bases and the V segment lost 4 bases, leaving 10 bases of the junction unmatched. CDR3 in DNA: TGTGCCAGCAGTTGGATACTAGCGGGTGTTTCCACCGGGGAGCTGTTTTTT. Amino acids: CASSWILAGVSTGELFF.